This T cell receptor (beta chain) is from a study of OX40 agonist ivuxolimab in advanced cancers. For the study at large: Participants averaged approximately 60 years of age (range roughly 23 to 90) and were under 90% male. Eligibility admitted prior anti-PD-1, anti-PD-L1 or anti-CTLA-4 therapy; 30% to 40% had some.

Germline lookup yields CDR1 SNHLY and CDR2 FYNNEI. The CDR3 spans 13 residues. Trimming left V 6 bases short and J 6 bases short, with 15 bases between. As regards this clone: Its antigen is unknown.

Whole-study results and caveats: Relatively little clonal expansion, among the lowest observed, appeared in partial responders at 0.1-3.0 mg/kg. Mean expanded clone counts were higher in CD8+ than CD4+ T cells.

The data were produced by immunoSEQ multiplex PCR, yet TCRdb's version contains in-frame clones alone and is incomplete. The data show roughly 60,000 clones, roughly 85% seen once. Sequencing used CD4+ or CD8+ T cells sorted from blood, obtained in a trial of the OX40 agonist ivuxolimab. The clonotype comes from an adult with an advanced solid tumor such as melanoma, head and neck, liver or kidney cancer. The chain carries TRBV2 and TRBJ2-7; D gene uncertain. The CDR3: CASRRGPGGEQYF. The CDR3 DNA reads as TGTGCCAGCAGACGAGGACCCGGCGGCGAGCAGTACTTC.